Given below is one T cell receptor beta chain in context. The sample originates from a study of a mutant IDH1 vaccine in newly diagnosed glioma. Study-level background: Treated patients had a mean age of 40.4 years and a 62.5% male, around 40% female split. The therapy given earlier, which was standard therapy, consisted of radiotherapy, temozolomide, or both, and most of the patients received both.

V trimming: 4 bases; J trimming: 5 bases; junction bases outside the gene matches: 3. CDR3 length: 14 residues. CDR1 SGHRS and CDR2 YFSETQ come from the germline V gene. Some clones are missing from TCRdb's copy, which holds only in-frame ones; the method was immunoSEQ multiplex PCR. The table has over 55,000 clones, approximately 82% seen once. The time point is: baseline, week 1 (first vaccination visit). This sample's treatment: pre-vaccination baseline after standard-of-care therapy. Here the sequenced sample was peripheral blood mononuclear cells (PBMCs), taken from a glioma patient treated with radiotherapy, temozolomide or both. The TCR comes from a woman aged 18-29 years with glioma. Some clones in this sample may be carry-over from other donors' samples. The V and J genes are TRBV5-1 and TRBJ2-5; 12 nucleotides line up with TRBD2. CDR3 loop: CASSPSGGAETQYF. The DNA of the CDR3 is TGCGCCAGCAGCCCTAGCGGGGGGGCGGAGACCCAGTACTTC.